A selection of T cell receptor beta chains follows, all from one sample in a study of T cell changes during pregnancy in multiple sclerosis. The assay was immunoSEQ multiplex PCR, and TCRdb's table has in-frame clones only and misses some. The sample holds fewer than 65,000 clones, about nine tenths seen once. This specimen was CD8+ T cells from peripheral blood mononuclear cells, taken after pregnancy. The receptors were gathered from a female donor with multiple sclerosis, enrolled in a pregnancy study. The CDR3 runs from the conserved cysteine through the conserved F or W. D genes are given only for firm matches. Clone size is stated in some rows and not others, as once, few, many or a class when expanded.

d_call clone_size j_call v_call cdr3_aa cdr3_nt
TRBD1 NA TRBJ2-7 TRBV27 CASSLGQSYEQYF TGTGCCAGCAGTCTGGGACAGTCCTACGAGCAGTACTTC
TRBD2 NA TRBJ2-1 TRBV11-2 CASSPGLAGGIEQFF TGTGCCAGCAGCCCCGGACTAGCGGGGGGGATTGAGCAGTTCTTC
NA NA TRBJ2-1 TRBV6-5 CASSSSSYNEQFF TGTGCCAGCAGTTCGAGCTCCTACAATGAGCAGTTCTTC
NA NA TRBJ1-5 TRBV27 CASAQGNQPQHF TGTGCCAGCGCCCAGGGCAATCAGCCCCAGCATTTT
NA NA TRBJ2-3 TRBV7-9 CASPPPPGAGSTDTQYF TGTGCCAGCCCCCCCCCTCCCGGTGCTGGTAGCACAGATACGCAGTATTTT
NA NA TRBJ2-7 TRBV27 CASSLLGPYYEQYF TGTGCCAGCAGTTTATTGGGGCCCTACTACGAGCAGTACTTC
TRBD2 NA TRBJ2-7 TRBV6-5 CASSYSGTSEQYF TGTGCCAGCAGTTACTCCGGGACTAGCGAGCAGTACTTC
TRBD2 NA TRBJ2-1 TRBV11-2 CASSLNGGGLNEQFF TGTGCCAGCAGCCTTAACGGGGGGGGCCTGAATGAGCAGTTCTTC
TRBD1 NA TRBJ1-1 TRBV5-4 CASSLGQGDSLNTEAFF TGTGCCAGCAGCTTGGGCCAGGGGGATTCTTTGAACACTGAAGCTTTCTTT
NA NA TRBJ1-5 TRBV6-1 CASSELGGSNQPQHF TGTGCCAGCAGTGAACTGGGAGGTAGCAATCAGCCCCAGCATTTT
TRBD2 few TRBJ2-1 TRBV13 CASSLRLAGGTPYNEQFF TGTGCCAGCAGCTTAAGACTAGCGGGGGGAACCCCTTACAATGAGCAGTTCTTC
NA NA TRBJ2-1 TRBV27 CASSDTGNYNEQFF TGTGCCAGCAGTGATACAGGGAACTACAATGAGCAGTTCTTC
NA NA TRBJ2-3 TRBV5-1 CASSPRGITDTQYF TGCGCCAGCAGCCCCAGGGGTATCACAGATACGCAGTATTTT
TRBD1 once TRBJ1-5 TRBV7-8 CASSLDSWDSPNQPQHF TGTGCCAGCAGCTTAGATTCTTGGGACAGTCCCAATCAGCCCCAGCATTTT
TRBD2 NA TRBJ2-3 TRBV6-4 CASSEERGGVNTQYF TGTGCCAGCAGTGAAGAGCGGGGGGGCGTGAATACGCAGTATTTT
TRBD1 NA TRBJ1-5 TRBV2 CASSAGQGFRPQHF TGTGCCAGCAGTGCCGGACAGGGATTTCGGCCCCAGCATTTT
NA NA TRBJ2-3 TRBV7-9 CASSFPRGSTDTQYF TGTGCCAGCAGCTTCCCCAGGGGTAGCACAGATACGCAGTATTTT